This TCR beta chain came from a study of OX40 agonist ivuxolimab in advanced cancers. General study results and limits: The antigens recognized by the expanded peripheral T cells, that is their antigen specificity, were not determined.

Per germline, CDR1 SEHNR and CDR2 FQNEAQ (reference sequence). Trimming stripped 3 bases from V and 4 bases from J, with 9 bases between. The CDR3 runs to 13 residues. The assay was immunoSEQ multiplex PCR, and TCRdb's table has in-frame clones only and misses some. The data show around 140,000 clones, with about 92% seen just once and roughly 1% held by the top ten. As for this clone: Its cognate antigen is unknown.

The starting material was CD4+ or CD8+ T cells sorted from blood, obtained in a trial of the OX40 agonist ivuxolimab. This sequence was found in an adult with an advanced solid tumor such as melanoma, head and neck, liver or kidney cancer. The J gene is TRBJ1-1, the V gene TRBV7-9; no firm D call. This CDR3 is CASSFPGGTEAFF. CDR3 DNA: TGTGCCAGCAGCTTCCCAGGAGGCACTGAAGCTTTCTTT.